The text below deals with one T cell receptor beta chain. Germline CDR1 and CDR2: MNHEY and SMNVEV (reference sequence). CDR3 length equals 14 residues. After removal of 6 bases from V and 7 bases from J, the junction contained 11 bases not matched to a gene. The sample is drawn from a study of human T cells and chemical hapten exposure. Looking at the study overall: Read at 6 days, the patch tests placed 0.01% DPC on the upper back.

Stated time point: patch test 1, 2 weeks after DPC sensitization. Treatment noted: therapeutic diphenylcyclopropenone sensitization with weekly scalp DPC. Each CDR3 protein is one row after TCRdb ran MiXCR on the RACE reads. The table lists about 380,000 distinct CDR3 sequences, roughly 4.8% of them singletons. The chain recombines TRBV27 with TRBJ2-5, with TRBD2 matching over 7 bases. The sequence came from a woman in her forties or fifties with alopecia areata. Some clones in this sample may be carry-over from other donors' samples. The source material was whole blood, sampled in connection with sensitization to the hapten diphenylcyclopropenone (DPC). CDR3 loop: CASRIGGSGGTQYF. The CDR3 region has the DNA TGTGCCAGCAGAATCGGCGGGAGTGGGGGGACCCAGTACTTC.